This TCR beta chain was sequenced in a study of T cells after somatic rescue of genetic block. The CDR3 runs 16 residues. The germline V gene encodes CDR1 SGHRS and CDR2 YFSETQ. Trimming removed 1 base from V and 1 base from J, with 13 bases in between. Libraries were prepared by immunoSEQ multiplex PCR; TCRdb keeps only in-frame clonotypes and omits some of them. The data show over 55,000 clones, approximately 90% seen once. This receptor was identified in a man in his forties. The chain recombines TRBV5-1 with TRBJ2-3, with D possibly TRBD2 on 6 matching bases. Sequencing used peripheral blood mononuclear cells (PBMCs). The CDR3 region is CASSLSIQRGTDTQYF. The DNA of the CDR3 is TGCGCCAGCAGCTTGTCCATCCAGCGGGGCACAGATACGCAGTATTTT.